The clone carrying this TCR beta chain was found a few times. These data come from a study of control samples from healthy donors and cancer patients. V lost 5 bases and J 10 bases, leaving 15 bases between the germline ends. The CDR3 contains 14 residues. CDR1 is MNHEY and CDR2 is SMNVEV in the germline V gene (reference sequence). Data came from immunoSEQ multiplex PCR; TCRdb stores just in-frame clones and leaves some out. Of around 68,000 clones in the sample, 75% to 85% were seen once. The gene calls are TRBV27 and TRBJ1-6; D call uncertain. Input material: blood. This receptor was obtained from a man aged 60 to 69 in good health. This chain's CDR3 is CASSPRESGSPLHF. The CDR3, as DNA: TGTGCCAGCAGTCCCCGAGAGTCCGGCTCACCCCTCCACTTT.